These T cell receptor beta chains were read from a single sample in a study of metastatic and nonmetastatic thyroid tumors. TCRdb called clones again from the PCR reads with MiXCR. The data contain 2,100 or so clones, 35% to 45% of them singletons. Source material: adjacent normal tissue. The receptors come from a female donor with papillary thyroid cancer or a benign thyroid nodule (not recorded which). Some clones in this sample may be carry-over from other donors' samples. The CDR3 runs from the conserved cysteine through the conserved F or W. A D gene is named only where the DNA matches it firmly. For some rows the clone size is stated as once, few or many, or as a class when expanded; others skip it.

>.|TRBV6-1|TRBJ1-2|few
TGTGCCAGCAGCCCAGGGTATGGCTACACCTTC
CASSPGYGYTF
>.|TRBV4-1|TRBJ1-2|once
TGCGCCAGCAGCCATGGGTCGAGTCAGGACTACACCTTC
CASSHGSSQDYTF
>.|TRBV30|TRBJ1-1|.
TGTGCCTGGAGTCATAACACTGAAGCTTTCTTT
CAWSHNTEAFF
>.|TRBV11-2|TRBJ2-2|.
TGTGCCAGCAGCTTAGGAGGGAACGGAATAAACGGGGAGCTGTTTTTT
CASSLGGNGINGELFF
>.|TRBV4-1|TRBJ1-2|.
TGCGCCAGCAGCCAAGTATCAGAAAACTATGGCTACACCTTC
CASSQVSENYGYTF
>.|TRBV30|TRBJ1-1|few
TGTGCCTGGAGTGTCGGCAGGGGAAGTGAAGCTTTCTTT
CAWSVGRGSEAFF
>TRBD1|TRBV6-1|TRBJ1-5|.
TGTGCCAGCCGCGGACAGGGGGCGAGCAATCAGCCCCAGCATTTT
CASRGQGASNQPQHF
>.|TRBV30|TRBJ2-5|.
TGTGCCTGGAGTGTACGCAGGGCAGAGACCCAGTACTTC
CAWSVRRAETQYF
>TRBD2|TRBV9|TRBJ2-5|.
TGTGCCAGCAGCAACAGCGGGGGGGACCAAGAGACCCAGTACTTC
CASSNSGGDQETQYF
>.|TRBV4-1|TRBJ2-7|few
TGCGCCAGCAGCCAAGTTTGGCGGACCTTCTACGAGCAGTACTTC
CASSQVWRTFYEQYF
>TRBD1|TRBV20-1|TRBJ1-2|.
TGCAGTGCTGGGACAGGGGCTATTACCTATGGCTACACCTTC
CSAGTGAITYGYTF
>TRBD1|TRBV28|TRBJ1-5|.
TGTGCCAGCAGTTACGGGACAGGGAACCAGCCCCAGCATTTT
CASSYGTGNQPQHF
>TRBD2|TRBV20-1|TRBJ2-7|.
TGCAGTGCTCCCGGTTGGGGTAGCGGGAAATACGAGCAGTACTTC
CSAPGWGSGKYEQYF
>TRBD2|TRBV20-1|TRBJ2-7|.
TGCAGTGCTAGAGATCCGGGACTAGGGTACGAGCAGTACTTC
CSARDPGLGYEQYF
>TRBD2|TRBV19|TRBJ2-7|few
TGTGCCAGTAGCTGGACTAGCGAGATGGGGTACGAGCAGTACTTC
CASSWTSEMGYEQYF
>TRBD1|TRBV2|TRBJ2-1|.
TGTGCCAGCAAACAGGGGGGCTCCTACAATGAGCAGTTCTTC
CASKQGGSYNEQFF
>TRBD2|TRBV5-1|TRBJ2-7|once
TGCGCCAGCAGCTTGTTAGCGGGAATCTTCTACGAGCAGTACTTC
CASSLLAGIFYEQYF
>.|TRBV6-6|TRBJ1-6|.
TGTGCCGGCAGTTACTCGTCAGGCTATAATTCACCCCTCCACTTT
CAGSYSSGYNSPLHF
>.|TRBV7-3|TRBJ2-2|.
TGTGCCAGCAGCTTAGGCCAGGGTGGGACCGGGGAGCTGTTTTTT
CASSLGQGGTGELFF
>.|TRBV6-1|TRBJ1-1|.
TGTGCCAGCAGCCGGGTCAGGGGCTGGGGCACTGAAGCTTTCTTT
CASSRVRGWGTEAFF
>.|TRBV19|TRBJ1-2|few
TGTGCCAGTAGTCTTATTCCCACTGGCCGTGGGGGCTACACCTTC
CASSLIPTGRGGYTF
>TRBD1|TRBV20-1|TRBJ2-3|few
TGCAGTGCTAGAAAAGAGGACAGGGGAGGCACAGATACGCAGTATTTT
CSARKEDRGGTDTQYF
>.|TRBV2|TRBJ1-1|few
TGTGCCAGCAGACAAAGACAAGCTTTCTTT
CASRQRQAFF
>TRBD1|TRBV5-6|TRBJ1-5|.
TGTGCCAGCAGCTTACGCGGACAGGGGATACGGCAGCCCCAGCATTTT
CASSLRGQGIRQPQHF
>TRBD1|TRBV5-1|TRBJ2-7|.
TGCGCCAGCGGGACAGGGACAGGGTCCTACGAGCAGTACTTC
CASGTGTGSYEQYF
>TRBD1|TRBV30|TRBJ2-2|once
TGTGCCTGGACCCAGGACAGGGCCACCGGGGAGCTGTTTTTT
CAWTQDRATGELFF
>.|TRBV12-3/TRBV12-4|TRBJ1-3|few
TGTGCCAGCAGCTGGGGCAGCGGGGGGAGCACCATATATTTT
CASSWGSGGSTIYF
>.|TRBV12-3/TRBV12-4|TRBJ2-7|.
TGTGCCAGCAGTTTAGGGGGTCCCTACGAGCAGTACTTC
CASSLGGPYEQYF
>.|TRBV9|TRBJ2-3|.
TGTGCCAGCAGCGTAGGTTCGGAAGATACGCAGTATTTT
CASSVGSEDTQYF